The 29 T cell receptor beta chains below come from one sample, sequenced in a study of cytomegalovirus exposure and HLA in healthy donors. Researchers ran the PCR with 60 Vbeta and 13 Jbeta primers. Libraries were prepared by immunoSEQ multiplex PCR; TCRdb keeps only in-frame clonotypes and omits some of them. The table records over 85,000 clones, less than 70% of them present only once. Sequences were obtained from PBMCs. The receptors derive from a female donor in good health and CMV-seronegative.

The genes are TRBV27 and TRBJ2-2, with 10 bases aligning to TRBD2. This CDR3 region has 17 residues. The J segment lost 7 bases and the V segment lost 5 bases, leaving 13 bases of the junction unmatched. Germline V gene data show CDR1 as MNHEY and CDR2 as SMNVEV (reference sequence). The CDR3: CASSPKGIAGGVGELFF. CDR3 in DNA: TGTGCCAGCAGTCCTAAAGGGATAGCGGGAGGAGTCGGGGAGCTGTTTTTT.

This chain connects TRBV9 to TRBJ2-7; 7 positions agree with TRBD2. CDR1 is SGDLS and CDR2 is YYNGEE in the germline V gene. The CDR3 totals 15 residues. V shed 3 bases and J 6 bases; nucleotides not matched to a gene: 12. Written as DNA, the CDR3 is TGTGCCAGCAGCGGCAGCGGGACTCTTCTAGCCGAGCAGTACTTC. Its translation: CASSGSGTLLAEQYF. The full variable domain, rest sourced from reference TRBV9 and TRBJ2-7, is DSGVTQTPKHLITATGQRVTLRCSPRSGDLSVYWYQQSLDQGLQFLIQYYNGEERAKGNILERFSAQQFPDLHSELNLSSLELGDSALYFCASSGSGTLLAEQYFGPGTRLTVT.

The rearrangement uses TRBV5-5 and TRBJ2-3; D remains ambiguous. Germline V gene lookup returns CDR1 SGHKS and CDR2 YYEKEE (reference sequence). The length of the CDR3 is 14 residues. V lost 4 bases and J lost 3, with 12 bases in between. For the CDR3, the DNA is TGTGCCAGCAGCCCACCCCCGGGTACAGATACGCAGTATTTT. Protein sequence: CASSPPPGTDTQYF. Full variable domain (remainder filled in from reference TRBV5-5 and TRBJ2-3): DAGVTQSPTHLIKTRGQQVTLRCSPISGHKSVSWYQQVLGQGPQFIFQYYEKEERGRGNFPDRFSARQFPNYSSELNVNALLLGDSALYLCASSPPPGTDTQYFGPGTRLTVL.

The chain links TRBV6-5 to TRBJ2-7; D ambiguous. Trimming took 2 bases from V and 3 from J, leaving 14 bases between them. The V gene's germline CDR1 is MNHEY and CDR2 SVGAGI. CDR3 length equals 15 residues. CDR3 loop: CASSYGEVGSYEQYF. The CDR3 bases are TGTGCCAGCAGTTACGGTGAAGTGGGCAGCTACGAGCAGTACTTC.

This clone was counted only a few times. V and J are TRBV7-8 and TRBJ2-7; 9 bases are shared with TRBD2. The CDR3 length is 14 residues. CDR1 SGHVS and CDR2 FQNEAQ come from the germline V gene. J gave up 5 bases and V 2 bases, and 4 bases lay outside the gene matches. CDR3 bases: TGTGCCAGCAGCTTATTAGCGGGAGTAAACGAGCAGTACTTC. Translating gives CASSLLAGVNEQYF. Supplemented by reference TRBV7-8 and TRBJ2-7, the full variable domain reads GAGVSQSPRYKVAKRGQDVALRCDPISGHVSLFWYQQALGQGPEFLTYFQNEAQLDKSGLPSDRFFAERPEGSVSTLKIQRTQQEDSAVYLCASSLLAGVNEQYFGPGTRLTVT.

This clone has a handful of counts. The rearrangement joins TRBV15 to TRBJ2-1; 9 nucleotides match TRBD2. The germline gives CDR1 LNHNV, CDR2 YYDKDF (reference sequence). J gave up 4 bases and V 0 bases, and 1 base lay outside the gene matches. The CDR3 extends over 15 amino acids. CDR3: CATSRDTSGYNEQFF. The CDR3 DNA reads as TGTGCCACCAGCAGAGATACTAGCGGGTACAATGAGCAGTTCTTC.

The V call is TRBV19, the J call TRBJ1-5; 7 nucleotides align to TRBD1. J lost 3 bases, V lost 7 bases, and 9 bases had no gene match. The CDR3 loop spans 15 amino acids. Germline values: CDR1 LNHDA, CDR2 SQIVND (reference sequence). The CDR3 coding sequence is TGTGCCAGTAATTGGGACAGCACAAACAATCAGCCCCAGCATTTT. Translating gives CASNWDSTNNQPQHF.

The rearrangement uses TRBV18 and TRBJ2-7, with 9 bases that match TRBD2. V lost 5 bases to trimming and J lost 4 bases; unmatched junction nucleotides: 9. This CDR3 contains 15 residues. Germline lookup yields CDR1 KGHSH and CDR2 LQKENI. CDR3 protein: CASSSWQREAYEQYF. The CDR3 coding sequence is TGTGCCAGCTCATCATGGCAGCGGGAGGCATACGAGCAGTACTTC.

J is TRBJ2-6 and V is TRBV18, with D possibly TRBD1 on 6 matching bases. V lost 1 base and J lost 0, with 7 bases in between. The CDR3 runs to 16 residues. CDR1 and CDR2 from the germline V gene are KGHSH and LQKENI. CDR3 nucleotide sequence: TGTGCCAGCTCACCACAACAGGGCTCTGGGGCCAACGTCCTGACTTTC. It is translated as CASSPQQGSGANVLTF.

This clone is a singleton in its sample. The chain employs TRBV5-1 and TRBJ2-2; 9 nucleotides align to TRBD1. In germline, CDR1 is SGHRS, CDR2 YFSETQ. V was pared by 5 bases and J by 1 base, with 3 bases of the junction left unmatched. This CDR3 has 15 residues. The CDR3 loop is CASRPGQGNTGELFF. Written as DNA, the CDR3 is TGCGCCAGCAGGCCGGGACAGGGGAACACCGGGGAGCTGTTTTTT.

J is TRBJ2-3 and V is TRBV2; 11 nucleotides line up with TRBD2. CDR1 is SNHLY, CDR2 FYNNEI, per germline. The CDR3 is made up of 15 amino acids. After removal of 9 bases from V and 4 bases from J, the junction contained 9 bases not matched to a gene. This CDR3 reads CASAHTSGRSDTQYF. The CDR3 DNA is TGTGCCAGTGCTCATACTAGCGGGAGATCAGATACGCAGTATTTT.

Only a few counts were recorded for this clone. V is TRBV5-1 and J is TRBJ2-1, with TRBD2 matching over 8 bases. The length of the CDR3 is 12 residues. V lost 5 bases to trimming and J lost 5 bases; unmatched junction nucleotides: 0. Germline V CDR1 and CDR2: SGHRS, YFSETQ. CDR3 protein: CASRLADNEQFF. CDR3 DNA: TGCGCCAGCAGACTAGCGGACAATGAGCAGTTCTTC.

This clone was detected only a few times. Additional DNA sequences in this sample encode the identical CDR3. This rearrangement joins TRBV29-1 to TRBJ2-7; 7 bases map to TRBD1. The CDR3 runs to 12 residues. Per the germline V gene, CDR1 is SQVTM and CDR2 is ANQGSEA. The junction had 5 bases not matched to a gene; V was cut back by 4 bases and J by 5 bases. The CDR3 sequence: CSVGTGVHEQYF. CDR3 DNA: TGCAGCGTTGGGACAGGCGTACACGAGCAGTACTTC.

The chain is built from TRBV6-5 and TRBJ1-3, with 8 nucleotides matching TRBD1. CDR1 and CDR2 (germline): MNHEY, SVGAGI. The ends lost 7 bases at V and 0 bases at J; junction bases unmatched: 5. The CDR3 is 15 residues long. In DNA, the CDR3 is TGTGCCAGCAAATTGGGACAGGCCTCTGGAAACACCATATATTTT. Translated, it gives CASKLGQASGNTIYF.

The chain links TRBV29-1 to TRBJ1-3; 7 nucleotides align to TRBD1. Losses at the gene ends were 7 bases for V and 3 bases for J; bases not matched to a gene: 9. The CDR3 totals 14 residues. Germline V CDR1 and CDR2: SQVTM, ANQGSEA. The CDR3 loop is CSAHDREGGNTIYF. In nucleotides, the CDR3 is TGCAGCGCCCATGACAGGGAAGGTGGAAACACCATATATTTT.

Only a few counts were recorded for this clone. This chain joins TRBV29-1 and TRBJ2-7, with a possible D match to TRBD2 (6 bases). Trimming pared 4 bases from V and 3 bases from J, leaving 13 bases between. The CDR3 is made up of 13 amino acids. Germline values: CDR1 SQVTM, CDR2 ANQGSEA. CDR3 coding DNA: TGCAGCGTTGGGGGGGATCTGGTCTACGAGCAGTACTTC. Residues: CSVGGDLVYEQYF.

The CDR3: CASSQTSGGATYNEQFF. In nucleotides, the CDR3 is TGCGCCAGCAGCCAGACTAGCGGGGGGGCCACCTACAATGAGCAGTTCTTC. V gene TRBV4-3 combines with J gene TRBJ2-1; 14 bases are shared with TRBD2. The CDR3 contains 17 residues. The germline CDR1 and CDR2 sequences are LGHNA and YSLEER. Unmatched junction bases numbered 3, after V lost 3 bases and J lost 2 bases.

The chain carries TRBV6-5 and TRBJ1-1; D gene uncertain. The CDR3 is made up of 13 amino acids. V gave up 5 bases and J gave up 7 bases, with 14 bases separating them. CDR1 and CDR2 (germline): MNHEY, SVGAGI. The CDR3 coding sequence is TGTGCCAGCAGTCTCGGGAGATTCGGTGAAGCTTTCTTT. Protein sequence: CASSLGRFGEAFF.

The genes are TRBV11-3 and TRBJ1-1, with no clear D. The CDR3 covers 14 residues. Trimming shortened V by 2 bases and J by 6 bases, and 13 bases separated the two germline ends. Germline values: CDR1 SGHNT, CDR2 YENEEA. This CDR3 reads CASSLRRLGAEAFF. The CDR3 DNA is TGTGCCAGCAGCTTAAGGAGACTCGGGGCTGAAGCTTTCTTT.

About this clone itself: The junction does not match germline at one end; this may be a read error. This sample includes further DNA sequences coding for the same CDR3. J is TRBJ1-2 and V is TRBV30; TRBD1 might be the D (6 bases). This CDR3 is built from 11 residues. Germline V gene data show CDR1 as GTSNPN and CDR2 as SVGIG (reference sequence). This chain's CDR3 is CAWRMGAGYTF. The CDR3 bases are TGTGCCTGGAGGATGGGGGCTGGCTACACCTTT.

This chain joins TRBV6-1 and TRBJ2-5; D is possibly TRBD1 (6 bases). Germline V gives CDR1 MNHNS, CDR2 SASEGT. V was trimmed by 3 bases and J by 6 bases, leaving 11 bases between them. The CDR3 spans 13 residues. The CDR3 DNA reads TGTGCCAGCAGTGAGGGGGCGTTTCAGACCCAGTACTTC. Translated: CASSEGAFQTQYF.

The V and J genes are TRBV7-9 and TRBJ1-5, with 10 bases aligning to TRBD1. V lost 5 bases and J lost 5; bases outside the gene matches: 9. Per the germline V gene, CDR1 is SEHNR and CDR2 is FQNEAQ (reference sequence). CDR3 length equals 16 residues. Written as DNA, the CDR3 is TGTGCCAGCAGCCCGGGACAGGGGCTAAGGGATCAGCCCCAGCATTTT. Protein sequence: CASSPGQGLRDQPQHF.

This chain joins TRBV27 and TRBJ2-7; 7 bases line up with TRBD1. CDR1 is MNHEY, CDR2 SMNVEV, per germline (reference sequence). V lost 4 bases, J lost 1 base, and 10 bases stayed unmatched. This CDR3 has 16 amino acids. The CDR3 bases are TGTGCCAGCAGTTCCTATAGACAGGGTGGGTCCTACGAGCAGTACTTC. Its translation is CASSSYRQGGSYEQYF.

This chain connects TRBV2 to TRBJ1-5; the D gene is possibly TRBD1 (5 bases). Germline V CDR1 and CDR2: SNHLY, FYNNEI. V was pared by 6 bases and J by 5 bases, with 8 bases between. This CDR3 is built from 12 residues. The CDR3 region has the DNA TGTGCCAGCAGCCAGGGATATCAGCCCCAGCATTTT. As protein: CASSQGYQPQHF.

The chain has TRBV5-1 and TRBJ2-2, with 8 bases that match TRBD1. The CDR3 spans 14 residues. V lost 8 bases, J lost 1 base, and 4 bases stayed unmatched. CDR1 and CDR2 (germline): SGHRS, YFSETQ. This CDR3 is CASPGTGNTGELFF. Here the CDR3 DNA reads TGCGCCAGTCCCGGGACAGGGAACACCGGGGAGCTGTTTTTT.

The chain uses TRBV5-4 and TRBJ2-7; 12 positions match TRBD1. Germline V gives CDR1 SGHNT, CDR2 YYREEE (reference sequence). The CDR3 is made up of 15 amino acids. V gave up 4 bases and J gave up 6 bases; unmatched junction bases: 8. The CDR3: CASSPPGQGAGEQYF. CDR3 DNA sequence: TGTGCCAGCAGCCCGCCGGGACAGGGGGCAGGCGAGCAGTACTTC.

The rearrangement joins TRBV19 to TRBJ1-5, with 8 bases matching TRBD1. Trimming removed 6 bases from V and 5 bases from J; junction bases left unmatched: 0. The CDR3 sequence is 12 residues long. Germline-derived CDR1 and CDR2 are LNHDA and SQIVND (reference sequence). The CDR3 loop reads CASRTGDQPQHF. CDR3 in DNA: TGTGCCAGTAGGACAGGGGATCAGCCCCAGCATTTT.

The chain links TRBV5-1 to TRBJ2-7; 9 positions match TRBD1. V shed 2 bases, J shed 4 bases, and the junction held 4 bases outside the gene matches. In germline, CDR1 is SGHRS, CDR2 YFSETQ. CDR3 length: 14 residues. This CDR3 reads CASSFKDRGYEQYF. CDR3 in DNA: TGCGCCAGCAGCTTTAAGGACAGGGGATACGAGCAGTACTTC.

The rearrangement joins TRBV30 to TRBJ2-3; no definite D call. Trimming shortened V by 4 bases and J by 0 bases, and 11 bases separated the two germline ends. From germline, CDR1 is GTSNPN and CDR2 SVGIG (reference sequence). The CDR3 is 14 amino acids. This CDR3 reads CAWNGGSSTDTQYF. The DNA for the CDR3 is TGTGCCTGGAACGGCGGCTCTAGCACAGATACGCAGTATTTT. The entire variable domain, with the rest obtained from reference TRBV30 and TRBJ2-3, is as follows: SQTIHQWPATLVQPVGSPLSLECTVEGTSNPNLYWYRQAAGRGLQLLFYSVGIGQISSEVPQNLSASRPQDRQFILSSKKLLLSDSGFYLCAWNGGSSTDTQYFGPGTRLTVL.